This is a list of T cell receptor beta chains from one sample in a study of blood T cell repertoires in COVID-19. Libraries were prepared by immunoSEQ multiplex PCR; TCRdb keeps only in-frame clonotypes and omits some of them. Seen here are tens of thousands of clones, roughly nine tenths observed once, and the top ten hold more than 14%. Sequenced material: peripheral blood. These receptors originate from a male donor with acute or convalescent COVID-19. Each CDR3 is given with its conserved first and last residue. D genes are given only for firm matches. Rows give clone size only sometimes, using once, few, many, or a class for an expanded clone.

CDR3aa: CASSLDTQETQYF
CDR3nt: TGTGCCAGCAGCTTGGACACCCAAGAGACCCAGTACTTC
j_gene: TRBJ2-5
abundance: -
d_gene: -
v_gene: TRBV5-4

CDR3aa: CASSPHGTSYEQYF
CDR3nt: TGTGCCAGCAGTCCTCATGGGACATCCTACGAGCAGTACTTC
j_gene: TRBJ2-7
abundance: -
d_gene: -
v_gene: TRBV28

CDR3aa: CASSQNRGSNQPQHF
CDR3nt: TGTGCCAGCAGCCAAAACAGGGGTAGCAATCAGCCCCAGCATTTT
j_gene: TRBJ1-5
abundance: -
d_gene: TRBD1
v_gene: TRBV3-1/TRBV3-2

CDR3aa: CASSQAGGDEQFF
CDR3nt: TGTGCCAGCAGCCAAGCCGGGGGGGATGAGCAGTTCTTC
j_gene: TRBJ2-1
abundance: -
d_gene: TRBD2
v_gene: TRBV3-1/TRBV3-2

CDR3aa: CASSLSGHKGYTF
CDR3nt: TGTGCCAGCAGTTTATCGGGACACAAGGGCTACACCTTC
j_gene: TRBJ1-2
abundance: -
d_gene: -
v_gene: TRBV12-3/TRBV12-4

CDR3aa: CASSDTGGDTGELFF
CDR3nt: TGTGCCAGCAGTGACACCGGCGGGGACACCGGGGAGCTGTTTTTT
j_gene: TRBJ2-2
abundance: once
d_gene: -
v_gene: TRBV6-6

CDR3aa: CASSQVQGGQPQHF
CDR3nt: TGTGCCAGCAGCCAAGTTCAGGGGGGACAGCCCCAGCATTTT
j_gene: TRBJ1-5
abundance: -
d_gene: TRBD1
v_gene: TRBV3-1/TRBV3-2

CDR3aa: CASSQNSGGVSTDTQYF
CDR3nt: TGTGCCAGCAGCCAAAATAGCGGGGGGGTGAGCACAGATACGCAGTATTTT
j_gene: TRBJ2-3
abundance: -
d_gene: TRBD2
v_gene: TRBV3-1/TRBV3-2

CDR3aa: CASSPRGGSPLHF
CDR3nt: TGTGCCAGCAGCCCCCGGGGGGGCTCACCCCTCCACTTT
j_gene: TRBJ1-6
abundance: -
d_gene: -
v_gene: TRBV27

CDR3aa: CAWSVPGNEQFF
CDR3nt: TGTGCCTGGAGTGTGCCCGGGAATGAGCAGTTCTTC
j_gene: TRBJ2-1
abundance: once
d_gene: -
v_gene: TRBV30

CDR3aa: CASRTPPGQGWTEAFF
CDR3nt: TGTGCCAGTAGAACCCCCCCGGGACAGGGGTGGACTGAAGCTTTCTTT
j_gene: TRBJ1-1
abundance: -
d_gene: TRBD1
v_gene: TRBV19

CDR3aa: CASRGITEAFF
CDR3nt: TGTGCCTCCAGGGGGATCACTGAAGCTTTCTTT
j_gene: TRBJ1-1
abundance: -
d_gene: TRBD1
v_gene: TRBV30

CDR3aa: CSATSTVEAFF
CDR3nt: TGCAGTGCTACCTCGACAGTTGAAGCTTTCTTT
j_gene: TRBJ1-1
abundance: few
d_gene: -
v_gene: TRBV20-1

CDR3aa: CASSFSQDLNTGELFF
CDR3nt: TGTGCCAGCAGTTTTTCCCAGGACTTGAACACCGGGGAGCTGTTTTTT
j_gene: TRBJ2-2
abundance: -
d_gene: -
v_gene: TRBV27

CDR3aa: CASSLENKNYGYTF
CDR3nt: TGTGCCAGCAGCTTAGAAAACAAAAACTATGGCTACACCTTC
j_gene: TRBJ1-2
abundance: -
d_gene: -
v_gene: TRBV11-2

CDR3aa: CASTPGGQLIYEQYF
CDR3nt: TGTGCCAGTACTCCAGGAGGACAGCTCATCTACGAGCAGTACTTC
j_gene: TRBJ2-7
abundance: -
d_gene: -
v_gene: TRBV2

CDR3aa: CASSTGAGANEKLFF
CDR3nt: TGTGCCAGCTCTACAGGGGCAGGGGCTAATGAAAAACTGTTTTTT
j_gene: TRBJ1-4
abundance: -
d_gene: TRBD1
v_gene: TRBV18

CDR3aa: CASTYGTTAKNWLFF
CDR3nt: TGTGCCAGCACCTATGGGACTACCGCCAAAAATTGGCTGTTTTTT
j_gene: TRBJ1-4
abundance: -
d_gene: -
v_gene: TRBV2

CDR3aa: CASSLELGGSGNTIYF
CDR3nt: TGCGCCAGCAGCTTGGAATTGGGGGGCTCTGGAAACACCATATATTTT
j_gene: TRBJ1-3
abundance: -
d_gene: -
v_gene: TRBV5-1